This TCR beta chain was sequenced during a study of Tregs in tolerant kidney transplant recipients. Method: immunoSEQ multiplex PCR; TCRdb's copy keeps in-frame clones and lacks some. The data hold some 110,000 clones, with about 90% observed a single time. Study-wide points: Activated donor B cell expansion appeared to reveal the most relevant donor-specific TCRbeta repertoire. Findings come from small patient numbers and require larger validation.

This clone has only one observation. Its specificity is unknown. CD4+CD25+CD127- Tregs, CD4+CD25- non-Tregs, CD4 and CD8 cells were sorted. Specimen: CD4+ T cells from blood. The clonotype comes from a human donor in good health.

The CDR3 region has the DNA TGTGCCAGCAGCAAAAGTCGGGGAATAGCGGGAGTACATACGAACACCGGGGAGCTGTTTTTT. It yields the protein CASSKSRGIAGVHTNTGELFF. The V call is TRBV21-1, the J call TRBJ2-2; TRBD2, the table's D call, was not compared with the DNA. TRBV21-1 is a documented pseudogene. The CDR3 extends over 21 amino acids.